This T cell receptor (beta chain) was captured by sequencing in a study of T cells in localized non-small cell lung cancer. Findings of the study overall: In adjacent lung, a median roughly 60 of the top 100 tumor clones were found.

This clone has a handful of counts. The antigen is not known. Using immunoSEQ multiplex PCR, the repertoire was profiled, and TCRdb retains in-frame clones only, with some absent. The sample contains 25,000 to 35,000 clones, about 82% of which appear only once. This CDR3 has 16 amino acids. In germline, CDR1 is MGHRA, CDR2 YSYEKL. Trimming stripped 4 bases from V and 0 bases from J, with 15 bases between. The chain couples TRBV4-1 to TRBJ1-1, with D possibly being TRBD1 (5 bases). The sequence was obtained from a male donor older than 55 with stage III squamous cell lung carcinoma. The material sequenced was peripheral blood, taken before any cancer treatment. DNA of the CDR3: TGCGCCAGCAGCCTTTTGGGACGGGGAATGAACACTGAAGCTTTCTTT. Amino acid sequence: CASSLLGRGMNTEAFF.